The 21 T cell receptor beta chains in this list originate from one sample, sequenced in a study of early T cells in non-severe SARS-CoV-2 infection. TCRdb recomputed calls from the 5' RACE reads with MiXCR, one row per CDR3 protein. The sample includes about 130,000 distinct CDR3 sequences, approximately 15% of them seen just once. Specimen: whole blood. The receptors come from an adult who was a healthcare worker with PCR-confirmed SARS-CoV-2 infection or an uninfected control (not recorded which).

Here the CDR3 DNA reads TGTGCCAGTAGTCGCGCTAGCGGGGGACCGAATGAGCAGTTCTTC. It codes for CASSRASGGPNEQFF. The chain has TRBV19 and TRBJ2-1; 10 nucleotides line up with TRBD2. V lost 5 bases to trimming and J lost 7 bases; unmatched junction nucleotides: 8. The germline gives CDR1 LNHDA, CDR2 SQIVND (reference sequence). This CDR3 spans 15 amino acids.

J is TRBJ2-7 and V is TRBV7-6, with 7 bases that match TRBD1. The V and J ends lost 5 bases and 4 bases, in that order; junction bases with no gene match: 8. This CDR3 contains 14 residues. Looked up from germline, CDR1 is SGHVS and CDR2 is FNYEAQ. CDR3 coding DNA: TGTGCCAGCAGCCCAGACAGGGTATCGTACGAGCAGTACTTC. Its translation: CASSPDRVSYEQYF.

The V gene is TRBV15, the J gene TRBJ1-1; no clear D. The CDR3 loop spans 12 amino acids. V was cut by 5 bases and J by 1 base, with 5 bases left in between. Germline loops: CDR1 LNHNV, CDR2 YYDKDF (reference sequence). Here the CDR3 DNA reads TGTGCCACCAGCTGGGGGAACACTGAAGCTTTCTTT. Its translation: CATSWGNTEAFF.

CDR3 protein: CASRGGATEAFF. CDR3 DNA: TGCGCCAGCAGGGGGGGAGCAACTGAAGCTTTCTTT. The V call is TRBV10-2, the J call TRBJ1-1; TRBD1 might be the D (5 bases). The CDR3 consists of 12 residues. Per germline, CDR1 WSHSY and CDR2 SAAADI. V lost 6 bases to trimming and J lost 5 bases, with 10 bases between them.

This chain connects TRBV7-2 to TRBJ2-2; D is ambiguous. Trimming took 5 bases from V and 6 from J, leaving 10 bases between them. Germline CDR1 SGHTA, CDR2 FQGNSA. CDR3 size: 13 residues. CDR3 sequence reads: CASSPTWSGELFF. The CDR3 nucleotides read TGTGCCAGCAGCCCCACATGGTCCGGGGAGCTGTTTTTT.

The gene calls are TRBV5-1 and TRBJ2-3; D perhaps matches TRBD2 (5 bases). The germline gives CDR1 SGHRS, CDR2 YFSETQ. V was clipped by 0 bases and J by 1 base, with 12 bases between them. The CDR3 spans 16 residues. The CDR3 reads CASSLELKRGTDTQYF. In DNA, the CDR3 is TGCGCCAGCAGCTTGGAACTGAAGAGGGGCACAGATACGCAGTATTTT. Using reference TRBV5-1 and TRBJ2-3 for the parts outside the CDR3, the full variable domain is KAGVTQTPRYLIKTRGQQVTLSCSPISGHRSVSWYQQTPGQGLQFLFEYFSETQRNKGNFPGRFSGRQFSNSRSEMNVSTLELGDSALYLCASSLELKRGTDTQYFGPGTRLTVL.

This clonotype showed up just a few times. The CDR3 DNA reads as TGTGCCAGCAGCCAAGGGCGGGGGGGATTAGGAGAGACCCAGTACTTC. Protein: CASSQGRGGLGETQYF. The chain combines TRBV3-1 with TRBJ2-5; TRBD2 matches at 9 bases. Germline V lookup: CDR1 LGHDT, CDR2 YNNKEL (reference sequence). J was trimmed by 4 bases and V by 1 base; bases with no gene match: 7. CDR3 size: 16 residues.

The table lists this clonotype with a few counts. The CDR3 DNA reads as TGTGCCGGCCAAAGACGGGATAATTCACCCCTCCACTTT. Protein sequence: CAGQRRDNSPLHF. V gene TRBV6-2 or TRBV6-3 combines with J gene TRBJ1-6; D unresolved. V lost 11 bases, J lost 5 bases, and 13 bases lay in between. Germline loops: CDR1 MNHEY, CDR2 SVGEGT. This CDR3 comprises 13 residues.

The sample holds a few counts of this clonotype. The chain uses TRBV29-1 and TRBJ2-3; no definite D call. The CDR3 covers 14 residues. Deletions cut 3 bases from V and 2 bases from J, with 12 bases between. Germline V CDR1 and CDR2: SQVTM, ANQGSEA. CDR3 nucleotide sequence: TGCAGCGTTGATAACCAGGCCAACACAGATACGCAGTATTTT. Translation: CSVDNQANTDTQYF.

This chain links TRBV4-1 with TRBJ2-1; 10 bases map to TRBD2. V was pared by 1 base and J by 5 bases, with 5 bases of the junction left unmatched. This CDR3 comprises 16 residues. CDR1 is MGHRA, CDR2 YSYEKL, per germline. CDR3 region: CASSQGLAGVNNEQFF. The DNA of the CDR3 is TGCGCCAGCAGCCAAGGTCTAGCGGGGGTCAACAATGAGCAGTTCTTC.

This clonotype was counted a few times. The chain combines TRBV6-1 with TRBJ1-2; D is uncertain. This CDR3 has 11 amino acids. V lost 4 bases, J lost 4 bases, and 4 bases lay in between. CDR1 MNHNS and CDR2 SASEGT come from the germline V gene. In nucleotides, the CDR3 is TGTGCCAGCAGTGCCTCCTATGGCTACACCTTC. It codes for CASSASYGYTF.

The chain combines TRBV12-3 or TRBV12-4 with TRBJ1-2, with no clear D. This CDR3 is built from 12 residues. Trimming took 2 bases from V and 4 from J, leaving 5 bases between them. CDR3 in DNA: TGTGCCAGCAGTTTATCGACCTATGGCTACACCTTC. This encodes CASSLSTYGYTF.

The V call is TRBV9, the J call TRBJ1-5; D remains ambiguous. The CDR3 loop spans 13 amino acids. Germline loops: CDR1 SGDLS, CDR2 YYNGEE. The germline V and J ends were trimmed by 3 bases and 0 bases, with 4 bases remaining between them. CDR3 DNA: TGTGCCAGCAGCGGGCATAGCAATCAGCCCCAGCATTTT. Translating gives CASSGHSNQPQHF.

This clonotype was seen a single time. CDR3 in amino acids: CASSPPRQGFTDTQYF. The CDR3 region has the DNA TGTGCCAGCTCACCCCCCAGACAGGGATTCACAGATACGCAGTATTTT. The V call is TRBV18, the J call TRBJ2-3; 7 nucleotides line up with TRBD1. J gave up 2 bases and V 3 bases, and 8 bases lay outside the gene matches. Germline values: CDR1 KGHSH, CDR2 LQKENI. There are 16 residues in the CDR3.

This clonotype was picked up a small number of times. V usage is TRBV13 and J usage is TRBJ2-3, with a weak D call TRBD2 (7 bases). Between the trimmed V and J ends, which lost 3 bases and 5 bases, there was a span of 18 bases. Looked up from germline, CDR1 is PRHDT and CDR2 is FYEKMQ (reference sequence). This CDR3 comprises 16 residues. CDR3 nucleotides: TGTGCCAGCAGCTTCTGGCGGGGGCCTCGGGGAGATACGCAGTATTTT. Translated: CASSFWRGPRGDTQYF.

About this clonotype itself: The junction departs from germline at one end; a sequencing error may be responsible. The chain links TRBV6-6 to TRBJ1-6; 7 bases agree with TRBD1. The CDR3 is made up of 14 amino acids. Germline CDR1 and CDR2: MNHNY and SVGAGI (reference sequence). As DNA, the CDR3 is TGTGCCGGCAGTTACGAGACAGGGACTTCACCCCTCCACTTT. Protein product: CAGSYETGTSPLHF.

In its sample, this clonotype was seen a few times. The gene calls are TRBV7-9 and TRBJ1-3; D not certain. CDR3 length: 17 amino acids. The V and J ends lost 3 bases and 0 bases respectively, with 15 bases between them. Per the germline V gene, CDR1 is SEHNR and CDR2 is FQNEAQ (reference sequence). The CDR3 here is CASSFGRTASSGNTIYF. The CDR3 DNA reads TGTGCCAGCAGCTTCGGCAGGACTGCTTCCTCTGGAAACACCATATATTTT.

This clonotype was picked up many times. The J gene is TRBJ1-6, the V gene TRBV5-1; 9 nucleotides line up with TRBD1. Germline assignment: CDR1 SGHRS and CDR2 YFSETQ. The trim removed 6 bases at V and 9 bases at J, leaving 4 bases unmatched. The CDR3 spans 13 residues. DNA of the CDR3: TGCGCCAGCATGGGACAGGGAGGTTCACCCCTCCACTTT. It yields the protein CASMGQGGSPLHF.

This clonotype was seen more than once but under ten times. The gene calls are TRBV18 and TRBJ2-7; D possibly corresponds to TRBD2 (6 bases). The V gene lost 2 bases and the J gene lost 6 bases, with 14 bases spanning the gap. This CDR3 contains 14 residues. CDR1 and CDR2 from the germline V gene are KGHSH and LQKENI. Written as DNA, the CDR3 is TGTGCCAGCTCACCAGGGGGGTCCGTAGGCGAGCAGTACTTC. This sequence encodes CASSPGGSVGEQYF.

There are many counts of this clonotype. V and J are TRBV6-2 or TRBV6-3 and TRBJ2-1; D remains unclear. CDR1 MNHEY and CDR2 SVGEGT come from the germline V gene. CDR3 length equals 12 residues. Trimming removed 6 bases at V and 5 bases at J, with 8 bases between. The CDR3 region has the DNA TGTGCCAGCAGCTCGCTTGACAATGAGCAGTTCTTC. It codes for CASSSLDNEQFF.

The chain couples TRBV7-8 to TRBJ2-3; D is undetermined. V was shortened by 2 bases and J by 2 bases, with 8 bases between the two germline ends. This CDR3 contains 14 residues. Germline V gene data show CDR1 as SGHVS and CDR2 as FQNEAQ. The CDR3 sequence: CASSLSAHTDTQYF. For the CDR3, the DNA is TGTGCCAGCAGCTTAAGCGCGCACACAGATACGCAGTATTTT.